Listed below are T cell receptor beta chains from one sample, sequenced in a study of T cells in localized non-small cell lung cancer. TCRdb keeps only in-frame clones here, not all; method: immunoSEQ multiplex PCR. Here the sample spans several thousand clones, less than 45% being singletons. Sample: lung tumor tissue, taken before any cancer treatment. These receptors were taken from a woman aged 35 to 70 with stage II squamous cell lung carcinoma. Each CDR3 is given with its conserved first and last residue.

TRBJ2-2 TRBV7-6 CASSLGGTATGELFF
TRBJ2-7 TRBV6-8 CASRLRNGANSYEQYF
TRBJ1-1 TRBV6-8 CASSYDPTEAFF
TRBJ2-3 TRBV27 CASSLSTLTDTQYF
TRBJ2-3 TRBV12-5 CASGLPPSEQYF
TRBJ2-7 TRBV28 CASRSGGANEQYF
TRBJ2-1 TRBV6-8 CASRLAGNEQFF
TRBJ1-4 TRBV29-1 CSARTGQSREKLFF
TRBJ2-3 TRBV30 CAWSGLADTQYF
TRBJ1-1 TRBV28 CASSHRQGGTEAFF
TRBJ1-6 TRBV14 CASSQASSLGGSPLHF
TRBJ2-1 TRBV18 CASSPPIGEGYNEQFF
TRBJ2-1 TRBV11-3 CASSSRRAGDNEQFF
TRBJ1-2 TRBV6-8 CASSYRQGGGYTF
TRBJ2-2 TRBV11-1 CASSPVTGYTGELFF
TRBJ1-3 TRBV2 CASSTGISQGNTIYF
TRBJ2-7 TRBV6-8 CASSSPEDRDYSYEQYF
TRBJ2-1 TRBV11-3 CASSQGQSSYNEQFF
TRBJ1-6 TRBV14 CASSHENSPLHF
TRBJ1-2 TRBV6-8 CASSKNSDYGYTF
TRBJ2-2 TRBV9 CASSVTSTNTGELFF
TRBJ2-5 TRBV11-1 CASSLGQTQETQYF
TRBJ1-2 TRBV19 CATGGSYGYTF
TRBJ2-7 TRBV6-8 CASSYGGQGAYEQYF
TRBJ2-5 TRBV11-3 CASSRGETSGETQYF
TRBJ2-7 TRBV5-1 CASSLSGTGSYEQYF
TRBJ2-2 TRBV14 CASSQVRDTGELFF
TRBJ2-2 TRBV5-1 CASSLLQGLNTGELFF
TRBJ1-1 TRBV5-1 CASSVLRASTEAFF
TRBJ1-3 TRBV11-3 CASSPTRVLVGNTIYF
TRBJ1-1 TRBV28 CASSSLGTENTEAFF
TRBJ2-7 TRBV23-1 CASSQEPSGRPQLPRIF
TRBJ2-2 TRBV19 CASRTGTAPNTGELFF
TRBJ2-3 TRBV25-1 CASSLEGRTDTQYF
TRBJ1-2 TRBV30 CAWSDGIYGYTF
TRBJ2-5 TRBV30 CAWSRPTRTQYF
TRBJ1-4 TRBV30 CAWSWQPRGTTNEKLFF
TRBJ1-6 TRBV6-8 CASTRTEIFNSPLHF
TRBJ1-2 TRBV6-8 CASSYREEYGYTF
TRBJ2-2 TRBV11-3 CASSPEGQGARELFF
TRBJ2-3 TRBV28 CASSFGGLATQYF
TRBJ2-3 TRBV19 CASSPRGTDTQYF
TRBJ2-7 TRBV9 CASSGSRFYEQYF
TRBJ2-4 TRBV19 CASSPSVWDIQYF
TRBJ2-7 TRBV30 CAWTSPGLSQYF
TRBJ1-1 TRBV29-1 CSVLAANTEAFF
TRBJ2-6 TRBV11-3 CASSSYGSAGANVLTF
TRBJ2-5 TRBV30 CAWSGQKETQYF
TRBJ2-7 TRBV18 CASSRETSSYEQYF
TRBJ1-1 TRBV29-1 CSTRVGMNTEAFF
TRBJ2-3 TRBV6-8 CASRAAGGGATDTQYF
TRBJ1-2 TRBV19 CASSIGVNYGYTF
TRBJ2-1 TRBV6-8 CASRLTSGRLTNEQFF